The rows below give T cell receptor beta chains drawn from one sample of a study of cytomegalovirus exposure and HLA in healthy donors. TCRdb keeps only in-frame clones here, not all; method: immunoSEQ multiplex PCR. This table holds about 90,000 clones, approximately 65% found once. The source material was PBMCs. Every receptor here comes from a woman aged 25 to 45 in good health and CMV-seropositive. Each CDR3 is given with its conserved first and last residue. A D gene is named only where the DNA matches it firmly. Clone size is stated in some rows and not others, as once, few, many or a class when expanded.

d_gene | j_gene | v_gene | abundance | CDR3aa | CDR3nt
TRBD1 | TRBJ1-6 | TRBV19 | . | CASSIGGQFYNSPLHF | TGTGCCAGTAGTATAGGGGGACAGTTTTATAATTCACCCCTCCACTTT
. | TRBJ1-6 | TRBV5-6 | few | CASSLEETPYDSPLHF | TGTGCCAGCAGCTTGGAGGAGACCCCGTACGATTCACCCCTCCACTTT
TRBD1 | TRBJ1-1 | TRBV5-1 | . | CASRTGDIMNTEAFF | TGCGCCAGCAGAACAGGGGATATAATGAACACTGAAGCTTTCTTT
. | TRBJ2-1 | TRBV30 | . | CAWTVEGGRYNEQFF | TGTGCCTGGACTGTAGAGGGTGGAAGGTACAATGAGCAGTTCTTC
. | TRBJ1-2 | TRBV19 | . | CASSITGIANYGYTF | TGTGCCAGTAGTATTACAGGAATAGCTAACTATGGCTACACCTTC
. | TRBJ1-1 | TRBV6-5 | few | CASSYRRLNTEAFF | TGTGCCAGCAGTTACAGGAGACTGAACACTGAAGCTTTCTTT
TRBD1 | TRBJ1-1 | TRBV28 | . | CASSLFLARGQPEAFF | TGTGCCAGCAGTTTATTTCTGGCCAGGGGACAGCCTGAAGCTTTCTTT
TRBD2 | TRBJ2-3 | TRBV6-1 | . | CASSEDVTGGALRYF | TGTGCCAGCAGTGAAGACGTAACGGGGGGAGCGTTGCGGTATTTT
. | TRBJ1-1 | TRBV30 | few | CAWVWNTEAFF | TGTGCCTGGGTATGGAACACTGAAGCTTTCTTT
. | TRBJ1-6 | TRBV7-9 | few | CASSSTWGDDSPLHF | TGTGCCAGCAGCTCGACATGGGGGGACGATTCACCCCTCCACTTT
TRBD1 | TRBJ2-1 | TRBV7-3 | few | CASSQTGQGAYNEQFF | TGTGCCAGCAGCCAAACGGGACAGGGGGCTTACAATGAGCAGTTCTTC
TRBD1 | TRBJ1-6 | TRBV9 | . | CASSARGQGPNSPLHF | TGTGCCAGCAGCGCCAGAGGACAGGGCCCTAATTCACCCCTCCACTTT
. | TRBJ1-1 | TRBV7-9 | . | CATNLGGLTEAFF | TGTGCCACCAACCTGGGGGGGCTCACTGAAGCTTTCTTT
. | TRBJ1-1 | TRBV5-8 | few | CASSLSGPTEAFF | TGTGCCAGCAGCTTGTCAGGGCCCACTGAAGCTTTCTTT
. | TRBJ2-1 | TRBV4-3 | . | CASSQDHHQGGYNEQFF | TGCGCCAGCAGCCAAGATCATCACCAGGGGGGCTACAATGAGCAGTTCTTC
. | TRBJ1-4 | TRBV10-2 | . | CASSEVGEKLFF | TGCGCCAGCAGTGAGGTCGGGGAAAAACTGTTTTTT
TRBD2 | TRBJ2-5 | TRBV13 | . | CASSIGLALQTQYF | TGTGCCAGCAGCATCGGACTAGCTTTGCAGACCCAGTACTTC
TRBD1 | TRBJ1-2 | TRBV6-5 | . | CASSLDRGPNYGYTF | TGTGCCAGCAGTTTGGACAGGGGCCCTAACTATGGCTACACCTTC
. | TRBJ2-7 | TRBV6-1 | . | CASSESIPYEQYF | TGTGCCAGCAGTGAATCCATCCCCTACGAGCAGTACTTC
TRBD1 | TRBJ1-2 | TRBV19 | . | CASRPGQGAAFYGYTF | TGTGCCAGTAGACCGGGACAGGGGGCCGCCTTCTATGGCTACACCTTC
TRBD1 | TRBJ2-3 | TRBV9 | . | CASSATARGSTDTQYF | TGTGCCAGCAGCGCGACGGCCAGGGGGAGCACAGATACGCAGTATTTT
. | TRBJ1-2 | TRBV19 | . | CASSLGSQGYYGYTF | TGTGCCAGTAGCCTAGGCTCACAGGGCTACTATGGCTACACCTTC
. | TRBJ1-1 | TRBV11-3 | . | CASSRHPAGEFSEAFF | TGTGCCAGCAGTCGCCACCCCGCAGGGGAGTTCTCTGAAGCTTTCTTT
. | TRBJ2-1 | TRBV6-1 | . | CASSETIQGYNEQFF | TGTGCCAGCAGTGAAACTATCCAGGGCTACAATGAGCAGTTCTTC
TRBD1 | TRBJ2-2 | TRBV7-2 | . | CASSSQGNTNTGELFF | TGTGCCAGCAGCTCACAGGGGAATACGAACACCGGGGAGCTGTTTTTT
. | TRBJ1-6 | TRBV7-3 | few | CASSLVAGSPLHF | TGTGCCAGCAGCTTGGTAGCGGGCTCACCCCTCCACTTT
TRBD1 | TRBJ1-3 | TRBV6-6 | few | CASSSRDRAGNTIYF | TGTGCCAGCAGTTCCCGGGACAGGGCTGGAAACACCATATATTTT
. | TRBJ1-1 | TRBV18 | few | CASSITGVNTEAFF | TGTGCCAGCTCAATCACAGGCGTGAACACTGAAGCTTTCTTT
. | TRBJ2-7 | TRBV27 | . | CASRFHGGQGSYEQYF | TGTGCCAGCAGGTTTCACGGTGGGCAGGGTAGTTACGAGCAGTACTTC
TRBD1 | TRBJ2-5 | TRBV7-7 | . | CASSFGTGETQYF | TGTGCTAGCAGCTTCGGGACAGGGGAGACCCAGTACTTC
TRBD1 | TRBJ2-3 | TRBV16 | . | CASSQTPGQGGTDTQYF | TGTGCCAGCAGCCAAACACCGGGACAGGGTGGGACAGATACGCAGTATTTT
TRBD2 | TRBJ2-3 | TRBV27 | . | CASSMTSGGPRGTQYF | TGTGCCAGCAGTATGACTAGCGGGGGCCCGCGGGGTACGCAGTATTTT
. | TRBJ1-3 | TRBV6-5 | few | CASSTGPRNTIYF | TGTGCCAGCAGCACAGGGCCTAGGAACACCATATATTTT
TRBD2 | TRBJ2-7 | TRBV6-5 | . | CASSYSPGTTSYEQYF | TGTGCCAGCAGTTACTCGCCGGGGACTACCTCCTACGAGCAGTACTTC
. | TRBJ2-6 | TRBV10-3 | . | CAIDAGSGANVLTF | TGTGCCATCGATGCGGGTTCTGGGGCCAACGTCCTGACTTTC
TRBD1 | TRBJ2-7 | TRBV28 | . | CASTSGTGAYEQYF | TGTGCCAGCACCTCGGGGACAGGAGCCTACGAGCAGTACTTC
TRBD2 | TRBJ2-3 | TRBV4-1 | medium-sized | CASSQSQRGGMDTQYF | TGCGCCAGCAGCCAATCGCAGCGGGGGGGCATGGATACGCAGTATTTT